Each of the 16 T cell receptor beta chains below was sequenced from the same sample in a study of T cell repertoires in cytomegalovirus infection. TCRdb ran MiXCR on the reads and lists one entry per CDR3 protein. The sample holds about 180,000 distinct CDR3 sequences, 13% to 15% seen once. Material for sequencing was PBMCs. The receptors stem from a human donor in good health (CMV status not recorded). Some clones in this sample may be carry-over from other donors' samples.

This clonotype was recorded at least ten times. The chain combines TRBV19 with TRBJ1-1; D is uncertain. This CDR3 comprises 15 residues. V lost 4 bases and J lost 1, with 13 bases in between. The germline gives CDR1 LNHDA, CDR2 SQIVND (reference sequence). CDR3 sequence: CASSRPAGTNTEAFF. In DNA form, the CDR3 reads TGTGCCAGTAGTAGGCCCGCCGGAACGAACACTGAAGCTTTCTTT.

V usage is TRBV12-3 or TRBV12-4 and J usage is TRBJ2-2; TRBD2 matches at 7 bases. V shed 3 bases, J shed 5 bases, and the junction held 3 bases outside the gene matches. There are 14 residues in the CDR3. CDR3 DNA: TGTGCCAGCAGTTTCCCACTAGCGACCGGGGAGCTGTTTTTT. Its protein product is CASSFPLATGELFF.

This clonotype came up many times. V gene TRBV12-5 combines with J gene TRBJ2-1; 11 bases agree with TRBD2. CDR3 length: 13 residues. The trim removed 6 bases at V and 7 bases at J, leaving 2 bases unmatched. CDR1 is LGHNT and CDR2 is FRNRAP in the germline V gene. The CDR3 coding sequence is TGTGCTAGTGGACTAGCGGGGGTGAATGAGCAGTTCTTC. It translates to CASGLAGVNEQFF.

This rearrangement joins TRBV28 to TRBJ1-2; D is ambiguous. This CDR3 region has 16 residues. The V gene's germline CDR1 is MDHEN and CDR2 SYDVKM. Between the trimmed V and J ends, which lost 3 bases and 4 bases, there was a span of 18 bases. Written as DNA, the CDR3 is TGTGCCAGCAGTTTGGAGGCCCCAGGCTTATCCTATGGCTACACCTTC. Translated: CASSLEAPGLSYGYTF.

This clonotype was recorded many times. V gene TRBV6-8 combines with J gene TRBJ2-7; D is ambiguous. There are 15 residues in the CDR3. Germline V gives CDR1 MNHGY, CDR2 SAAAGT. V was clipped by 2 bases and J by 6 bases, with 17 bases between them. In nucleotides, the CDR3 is TGTGCCAGCAGTTACAAAGGGCAGAATGGAGCCGAGCAGTACTTC. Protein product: CASSYKGQNGAEQYF.

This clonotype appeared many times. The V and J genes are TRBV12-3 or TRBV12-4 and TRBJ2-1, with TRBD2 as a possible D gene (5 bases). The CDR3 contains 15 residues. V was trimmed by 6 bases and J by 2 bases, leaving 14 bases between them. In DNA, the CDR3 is TGTGCCAGCAGCCCCCGGGATGGCACCTACAATGAGCAGTTCTTC. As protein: CASSPRDGTYNEQFF.

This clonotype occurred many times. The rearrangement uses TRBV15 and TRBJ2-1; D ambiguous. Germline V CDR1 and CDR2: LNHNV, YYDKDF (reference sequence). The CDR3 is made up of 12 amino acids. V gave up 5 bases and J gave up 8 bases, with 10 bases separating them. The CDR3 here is CATSGKGDEQFF. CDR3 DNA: TGTGCCACCAGCGGAAAAGGAGATGAGCAGTTCTTC.

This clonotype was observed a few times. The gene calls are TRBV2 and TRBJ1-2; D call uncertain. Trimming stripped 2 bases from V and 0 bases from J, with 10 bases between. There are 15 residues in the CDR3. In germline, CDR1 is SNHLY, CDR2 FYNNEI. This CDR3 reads CASSEIGTANYGYTF. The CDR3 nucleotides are TGTGCCAGCAGTGAAATCGGAACAGCTAACTATGGCTACACCTTC.

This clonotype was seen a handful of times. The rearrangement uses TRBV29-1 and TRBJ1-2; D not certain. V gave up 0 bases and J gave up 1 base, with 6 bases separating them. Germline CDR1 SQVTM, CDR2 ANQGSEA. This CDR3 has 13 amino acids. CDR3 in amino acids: CSVEDPVNYGYTF. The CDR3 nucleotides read TGCAGCGTTGAAGACCCGGTTAACTATGGCTACACCTTC.

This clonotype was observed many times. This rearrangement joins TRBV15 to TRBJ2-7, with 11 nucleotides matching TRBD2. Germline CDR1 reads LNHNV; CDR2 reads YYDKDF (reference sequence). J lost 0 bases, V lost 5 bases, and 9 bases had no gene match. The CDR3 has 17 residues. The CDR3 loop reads CATSPHPTSGSSYEQYF. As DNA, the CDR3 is TGTGCCACCAGCCCACACCCCACTAGCGGGAGCTCCTACGAGCAGTACTTC.

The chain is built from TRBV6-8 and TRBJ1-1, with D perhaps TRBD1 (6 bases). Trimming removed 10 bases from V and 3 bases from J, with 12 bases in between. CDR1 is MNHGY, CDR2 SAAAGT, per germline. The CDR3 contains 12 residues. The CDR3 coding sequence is TGTGCCACCACTTACAGGGACACTGAAGCTTTCTTT. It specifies CATTYRDTEAFF.

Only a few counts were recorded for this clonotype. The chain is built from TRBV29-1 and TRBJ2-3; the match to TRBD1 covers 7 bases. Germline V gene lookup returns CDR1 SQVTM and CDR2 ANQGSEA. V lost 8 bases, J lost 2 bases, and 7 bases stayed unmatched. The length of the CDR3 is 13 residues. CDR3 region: CSFPGQITDTQYF. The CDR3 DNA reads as TGCAGCTTCCCGGGACAGATCACAGATACGCAGTATTTT.

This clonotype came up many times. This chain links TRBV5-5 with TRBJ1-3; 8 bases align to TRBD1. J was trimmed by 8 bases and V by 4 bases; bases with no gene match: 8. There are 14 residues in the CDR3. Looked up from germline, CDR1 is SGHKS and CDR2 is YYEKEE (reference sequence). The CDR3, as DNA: TGTGCCAGCAGCGTGGGACAGGAGTTGGACACCATATATTTT. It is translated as CASSVGQELDTIYF.

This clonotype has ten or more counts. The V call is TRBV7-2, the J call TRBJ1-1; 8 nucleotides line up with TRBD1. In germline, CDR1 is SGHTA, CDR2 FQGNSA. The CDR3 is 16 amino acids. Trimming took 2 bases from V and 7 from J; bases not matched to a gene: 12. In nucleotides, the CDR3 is TGTGCCAGCAGCTTAAGCAGGGGGGACAGGAGGTTTGAAGCTTTCTTT. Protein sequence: CASSLSRGDRRFEAFF.

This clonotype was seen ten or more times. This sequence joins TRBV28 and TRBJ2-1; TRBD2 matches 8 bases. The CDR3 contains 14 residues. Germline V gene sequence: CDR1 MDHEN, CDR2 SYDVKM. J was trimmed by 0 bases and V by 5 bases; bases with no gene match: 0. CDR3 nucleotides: TGTGCCAGCAGTGGGACTAGCTCCTACAATGAGCAGTTCTTC. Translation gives CASSGTSSYNEQFF. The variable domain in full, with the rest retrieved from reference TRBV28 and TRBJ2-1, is DVKVTQSSRYLVKRTGEKVFLECVQDMDHENMFWYRQDPGLGLRLIYFSYDVKMKEKGDIPEGYSVSREKKERFSLILESASTNQTSMYLCASSGTSSYNEQFFGPGTRLTVL.

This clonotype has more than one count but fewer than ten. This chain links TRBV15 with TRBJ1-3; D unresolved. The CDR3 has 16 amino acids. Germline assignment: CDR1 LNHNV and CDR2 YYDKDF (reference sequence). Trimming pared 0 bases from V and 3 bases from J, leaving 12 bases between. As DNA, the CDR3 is TGTGCCACCAGCAGAGATAGGGCGGCGGGTGGAAACACCATATATTTT. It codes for CATSRDRAAGGNTIYF.